What follows are 14 T cell receptor beta chains derived from one specimen sequenced in a study of cytomegalovirus exposure and HLA in healthy donors. With 60 Vbeta and 13 Jbeta primers, the PCR was carried out. Libraries were prepared by immunoSEQ multiplex PCR; TCRdb keeps only in-frame clonotypes and omits some of them. The sample includes approximately 170,000 clones, roughly 72% of them seen just once. The sample was PBMCs. The receptors were sampled from a woman aged 30 to 39 in good health and CMV-seropositive.

In its sample, this clone was seen once. One junction end does not reproduce the germline sequence, and a read error may be involved. The rearrangement joins TRBV7-2 to TRBJ2-5; 10 bases align to TRBD1. The CDR3 length is 17 residues. Germline values: CDR1 SGHTA, CDR2 FQGNSA. The CDR3 region has the DNA TGTGCCAGCAGCTCCCGAGGCACGCGACAGGGGGCAGAGGCCCAGTACTTC. As protein: CASSSRGTRQGAEAQYF.

In its sample, this clone was seen a few times. This chain connects TRBV13 to TRBJ2-2; D is undetermined. This CDR3 spans 16 amino acids. Looked up from germline, CDR1 is PRHDT and CDR2 is FYEKMQ (reference sequence). V dropped 6 bases and J dropped 0 bases, with 14 bases sitting between them. The CDR3 sequence: CASRLIERANTGELFF. The CDR3 region has the DNA TGTGCCAGCAGACTCATCGAGAGAGCGAACACCGGGGAGCTGTTTTTT.

The chain carries TRBV10-2 and TRBJ1-1; 7 bases line up with TRBD1. In germline, CDR1 is WSHSY, CDR2 SAAADI. V shed 6 bases, J shed 6 bases, and the junction held 10 bases outside the gene matches. CDR3 length: 14 amino acids. DNA for the CDR3: TGCGCCAGCAGGACAGGGCTTCGAGAATCTGAAGCTTTCTTT. Amino acids: CASRTGLRESEAFF.

The V and J genes are TRBV9 and TRBJ1-2; possibly TRBD1 for D (5 bases). The germline CDR1 and CDR2 sequences are SGDLS and YYNGEE. V was clipped by 4 bases and J by 8 bases, with 12 bases between them. CDR3 length: 12 residues. The CDR3 here is CASSFTEGGYTF. CDR3 DNA sequence: TGTGCCAGCAGCTTCACGGAGGGGGGCTACACCTTC.

The chain is built from TRBV30 and TRBJ1-2; tentative D call: TRBD1 (5 bases). CDR1 and CDR2 from the germline V gene are GTSNPN and SVGIG (reference sequence). The CDR3 runs to 15 residues. V shed 0 bases and J shed 1 base, with 12 bases lying between them. As DNA, the CDR3 is TGTGCCTGGAGTGTCGAACCAGGGTTTAACTATGGCTACACCTTC. Protein product: CAWSVEPGFNYGYTF. The full variable domain, completed using reference TRBV30 and TRBJ1-2, is SQTIHQWPATLVQPVGSPLSLECTVEGTSNPNLYWYRQAAGRGLQLLFYSVGIGQISSEVPQNLSASRPQDRQFILSSKKLLLSDSGFYLCAWSVEPGFNYGYTFGSGTRLTVV.

This sequence joins TRBV4-3 and TRBJ1-6; perhaps TRBD1 as D (5 bases). From germline, CDR1 is LGHNA and CDR2 YSLEER. V was cut by 1 base and J by 9 bases, with 19 bases left in between. The CDR3 totals 17 residues. DNA for the CDR3: TGCGCCAGCAGCCAAGTAGGGTCAGGCGGAGGGGCTTCACCCCTCCACTTT. Its translation: CASSQVGSGGGASPLHF.

This clone was seen a few times. This chain's CDR3 is CASSSRRGGTSGGRQYF. Here the CDR3 DNA reads TGTGCCAGCAGCTCCCGAAGGGGTGGAACTAGCGGGGGACGGCAGTATTTT. The chain uses TRBV7-9 and TRBJ2-3, with 11 nucleotides matching TRBD2. The germline V gene encodes CDR1 SEHNR and CDR2 FQNEAQ (reference sequence). V lost 4 bases and J lost 11; bases outside the gene matches: 17. The CDR3 consists of 17 residues.

The gene calls are TRBV11-2 and TRBJ1-1, with D hard to call. V was pared by 4 bases and J by 11 bases, with 14 bases between. The CDR3 extends over 12 amino acids. CDR1 and CDR2 (germline): SGHAT, FQNNGV. Here the CDR3 reads CASSSVMGSAFF. The CDR3 DNA is TGTGCCAGCAGCTCTGTTATGGGCTCGGCTTTCTTT.

The chain has TRBV6-5 and TRBJ1-2; 7 bases line up with TRBD1. J lost 8 bases, V lost 4 bases, and 4 bases had no gene match. This CDR3 comprises 12 residues. CDR1 MNHEY and CDR2 SVGAGI come from the germline V gene. In nucleotides, the CDR3 is TGTGCCAGCAGTTGGACAGGCGTAGGCTACACCTTC. Translated, it gives CASSWTGVGYTF.

V usage is TRBV2 and J usage is TRBJ2-7; a weak D match, TRBD2 (6 bases). The V gene's germline CDR1 is SNHLY and CDR2 FYNNEI. This CDR3 is built from 12 residues. Trimming shortened V by 10 bases and J by 6 bases, and 16 bases separated the two germline ends. The CDR3 DNA is TGTGCCACGTTCCGGGAGAGATCCGAGCAGTACTTC. Translating gives CATFRERSEQYF.

The CDR3 coding sequence is TGTGCCAGCAGCGTAGAAATCCGGGAAAACTACAATGAGCAGTTCTTC. This sequence encodes CASSVEIRENYNEQFF. This chain joins TRBV9 and TRBJ2-1, with a tentative D call TRBD2 (5 bases). Germline loops: CDR1 SGDLS, CDR2 YYNGEE. The CDR3 has 16 amino acids. Trimming pared 0 bases from V and 3 bases from J, leaving 13 bases between.

This chain connects TRBV29-1 to TRBJ2-2, with 8 bases fitting TRBD1. CDR1 SQVTM and CDR2 ANQGSEA come from the germline V gene. The CDR3 is 14 amino acids. J was trimmed by 8 bases and V by 4 bases; bases with no gene match: 9. The CDR3 DNA is TGCAGCGTTGGACAGGGGCCATGGATAGGGGAGCTGTTTTTT. Translated, it gives CSVGQGPWIGELFF.

The CDR3 sequence: CASSKGDAGAVGEQYF. The DNA for the CDR3 is TGTGCCAGCAGCAAAGGTGATGCAGGGGCCGTAGGAGAGCAGTACTTC. The chain couples TRBV11-2 to TRBJ2-7, with D perhaps matching TRBD1 (6 bases). Germline V gene sequence: CDR1 SGHAT, CDR2 FQNNGV. There are 16 residues in the CDR3. V lost 5 bases and J lost 7, with 24 bases in between.

The chain recombines TRBV19 with TRBJ1-2, with D maybe TRBD1 (6 bases). CDR3 length equals 13 residues. With 7 bases removed from V and 4 bases from J, the gap between germline ends came to 13 bases. The germline V gene has CDR1 LNHDA and CDR2 SQIVND (reference sequence). The CDR3 loop reads CASNTDRLYGYTF. In DNA form, the CDR3 reads TGTGCCAGTAATACGGACAGACTCTATGGCTACACCTTC. The full variable domain, rest sourced from reference TRBV19 and TRBJ1-2, is DGGITQSPKYLFRKEGQNVTLSCEQNLNHDAMYWYRQDPGQGLRLIYYSQIVNDFQKGDIAEGYSVSREKKESFPLTVTSAQKNPTAFYLCASNTDRLYGYTFGSGTRLTVV.